Listed below are T cell receptor beta chains from one sample, sequenced in a study of T cell changes during pregnancy in multiple sclerosis. Clones were sequenced by immunoSEQ multiplex PCR, and TCRdb holds only the in-frame ones, with some missing. The sample carries about 86,000 clones, less than 95% recorded once. Sequenced here: peripheral blood, sampled in the first trimester of pregnancy. The receptors originated from a female donor in good health, enrolled as a control in a pregnancy study. The CDR3 runs from the conserved cysteine through the conserved F or W. The D gene is left open where the match is weak. Rows give clone size only sometimes, using once, few, many, or a class for an expanded clone.

clone_size j_call cdr3_length v_call d_call cdr3_aa cdr3_nt
- TRBJ1-1 13 TRBV29-1 TRBD1 CSSNRGLSTEAFF TGCAGCTCCAACAGGGGGTTGAGCACTGAAGCTTTCTTT
- TRBJ2-6 18 TRBV27 TRBD2 CASKRPAGGGSGANVLTF TGTGCCAGCAAGCGCCCCGCGGGGGGAGGGTCTGGGGCCAACGTCCTGACTTTC
- TRBJ2-7 15 TRBV9 - CASSPSGTQSYEQYF TGTGCCAGCAGCCCGTCCGGGACACAATCTTACGAGCAGTACTTC
- TRBJ1-4 14 TRBV7-9 TRBD1 CASSSGQNNEKLFF TGTGCCAGCAGCTCGGGACAGAATAATGAAAAACTGTTTTTT
- TRBJ2-1 15 TRBV19 - CASSTGQRANNEQFF TGTGCCAGTAGTACCGGACAGAGGGCCAACAATGAGCAGTTCTTC
once TRBJ2-5 15 TRBV4-1 TRBD2 CASSQPKGTKETQYF TGCGCCAGCAGCCAACCAAAGGGGACTAAGGAGACCCAGTACTTC
- TRBJ2-7 15 TRBV6-6 TRBD1 CASTSPSGGWFEQYF TGTGCCAGCACCTCCCCTTCAGGGGGCTGGTTCGAGCAGTACTTC
- TRBJ1-1 16 TRBV18 - CASSPPWGEKYTEAFF TGTGCCAGCTCACCACCGTGGGGAGAAAAGTACACTGAAGCTTTCTTT
once TRBJ2-6 19 TRBV11-2 - CASSSPTGRSTSGANVLTF TGTGCCAGCAGCTCCCCGACAGGCCGTTCTACCTCTGGGGCCAACGTCCTGACTTTC
- TRBJ2-3 15 TRBV19 TRBD1 CASSPGTGGTDTQYF TGTGCCAGTAGTCCCGGGACAGGGGGCACAGATACGCAGTATTTT
- TRBJ1-2 13 TRBV4-3 - CASSQDGYYGYTF TGCGCCAGCAGCCAAGATGGCTACTATGGCTACACCTTC
- TRBJ1-5 16 TRBV19 - CASSIQGEGSNQPQHF TGTGCCAGTAGTATACAAGGGGAAGGGAGCAATCAGCCCCAGCATTTT
- TRBJ2-7 14 TRBV2 - CASSGTWATYEQYF TGTGCCAGCAGCGGGACTTGGGCGACCTACGAGCAGTACTTC
- TRBJ1-1 13 TRBV7-9 TRBD1 CASSPTGDTEAFF TGTGCCAGCAGCCCGACAGGGGACACTGAAGCTTTCTTT
- TRBJ1-4 14 TRBV19 TRBD1 CASSLQGNNEKLFF TGTGCCAGTAGTCTACAGGGGAATAATGAAAAACTGTTTTTT
- TRBJ2-5 13 TRBV28 - CASSLGQPETQYF TGTGCCAGCAGTTTGGGCCAACCGGAGACCCAGTACTTC
- TRBJ1-1 13 TRBV5-6 - CASSLAGNTEAFF TGTGCCAGCAGCTTAGCGGGGAACACTGAAGCTTTCTTT
- TRBJ1-6 16 TRBV7-9 - CASSPTGPSYNSPLHF TGTGCCAGCAGCCCGACAGGTCCCTCCTATAATTCACCCCTCCACTTT
- TRBJ2-7 13 TRBV7-9 - CASIAVSSYEQYF TGTGCCAGCATAGCGGTAAGCTCCTACGAGCAGTACTTC
- TRBJ1-2 17 TRBV15 - CATSRDLLASEGYGYTF TGTGCCACCAGCAGAGATCTTTTGGCCTCAGAGGGCTATGGCTACACCTTC
- TRBJ2-7 15 TRBV5-4 TRBD2 CASSLVGAGGGEQYF TGTGCCAGCAGCTTGGTCGGAGCGGGGGGAGGCGAGCAGTACTTC
- TRBJ1-1 12 TRBV29-1 - CSALAPNTEAFF TGCAGCGCCCTGGCACCGAACACTGAAGCTTTCTTT
- TRBJ2-2 14 TRBV4-3 - CASSAGTVTGELFF TGCGCCAGCAGCGCCGGGACTGTCACCGGGGAGCTGTTTTTT
- TRBJ1-2 13 TRBV6-5 TRBD1 CASRRQGSYGYTF TGTGCCAGCAGGAGACAGGGATCCTATGGCTACACCTTC
- TRBJ2-5 16 TRBV4-2 TRBD1 CASSQGSQGVGETQYF TGTGCCAGCAGCCAAGGCTCCCAGGGGGTAGGAGAGACCCAGTACTTC
- TRBJ1-1 15 TRBV27 TRBD1 CASSPTTGGWTEAFF TGTGCCAGCAGCCCAACGACAGGGGGGTGGACTGAAGCTTTCTTT
- TRBJ1-6 15 TRBV4-3 - CASSQDSRGVSPLHF TGCGCCAGCAGCCAAGACAGCCGGGGAGTGTCACCCCTCCACTTT
once TRBJ2-2 15 TRBV6-5 TRBD2 CASNLLAGASRELFF TGTGCCAGCAACCTACTAGCGGGGGCGAGTCGGGAGCTGTTTTTT
few TRBJ1-1 15 TRBV7-9 TRBD1 CASSANRGPNTEAFF TGTGCCAGCAGCGCGAACAGGGGGCCAAACACTGAAGCTTTCTTT
- TRBJ1-2 14 TRBV7-9 TRBD1 CASSLIGQGYGYTF TGTGCCAGCAGCTTAATAGGACAGGGCTATGGCTACACCTTC
- TRBJ2-3 11 TRBV6-5 - CASRATDTQYF TGTGCCAGCAGAGCCACAGATACGCAGTATTTT
- TRBJ1-1 13 TRBV2 - CAIPGRGNTEAFF TGTGCCATTCCAGGGAGGGGTAACACTGAAGCTTTCTTT